One T cell receptor (beta chain) is described in this entry. The target antigen is unknown. The sample originates from a study of T cell responses to AZD1222 COVID-19 vaccine. The study, taken as a whole, reports: Sampling that yielded the repertoires occurred only after the peak T cell response. Dominant at 160-218 and 743-854, vaccine-associated CD4 TCRs also spanned spike.

J was trimmed by 4 bases and V by 0 bases; bases with no gene match: 3. The CDR3 totals 15 residues. In germline, CDR1 is SGHAT, CDR2 FQNNGV. Sequencing was performed with immunoSEQ multiplex PCR; in TCRdb, only in-frame clones are kept and a portion is missing. Here the sample spans about 140,000 clones, about 90% being singletons. The V call is TRBV11-2, the J call TRBJ1-2; TRBD1 agrees at 9 bases. This clonotype was sampled from an adult who received the AZD1222 COVID-19 vaccine. The starting material was peripheral blood, obtained 28 days after the second AZD1222 dose. CDR3 amino acids: CASSLETGGSYGYTF. The CDR3, as DNA: TGTGCCAGCAGCTTAGAGACAGGGGGATCCTATGGCTACACCTTC.